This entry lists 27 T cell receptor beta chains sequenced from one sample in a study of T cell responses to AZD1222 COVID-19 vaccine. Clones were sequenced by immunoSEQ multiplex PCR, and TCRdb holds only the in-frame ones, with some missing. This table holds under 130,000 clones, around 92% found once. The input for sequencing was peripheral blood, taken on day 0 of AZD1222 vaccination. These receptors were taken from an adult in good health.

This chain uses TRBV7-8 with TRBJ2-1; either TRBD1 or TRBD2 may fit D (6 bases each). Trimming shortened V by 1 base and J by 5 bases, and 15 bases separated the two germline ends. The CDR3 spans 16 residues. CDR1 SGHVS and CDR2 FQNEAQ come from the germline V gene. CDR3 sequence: CASSLVGGRGNNEQFF. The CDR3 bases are TGTGCCAGCAGCTTAGTGGGGGGCAGAGGAAACAATGAGCAGTTCTTC.

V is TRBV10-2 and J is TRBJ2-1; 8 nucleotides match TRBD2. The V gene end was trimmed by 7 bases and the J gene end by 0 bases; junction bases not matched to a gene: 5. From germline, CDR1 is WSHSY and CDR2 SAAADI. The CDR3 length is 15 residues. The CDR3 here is CASKERGSSYNEQFF. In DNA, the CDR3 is TGCGCCAGCAAAGAGCGGGGGAGCTCCTACAATGAGCAGTTCTTC.

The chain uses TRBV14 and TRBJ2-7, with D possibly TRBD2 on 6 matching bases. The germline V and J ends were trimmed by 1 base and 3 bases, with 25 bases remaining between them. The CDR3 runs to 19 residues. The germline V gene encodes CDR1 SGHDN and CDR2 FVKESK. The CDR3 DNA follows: TGTGCCAGCAGCCAAGTGGGAGGAGGATACACTTATTCCTACTACGAGCAGTACTTC. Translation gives CASSQVGGGYTYSYYEQYF.

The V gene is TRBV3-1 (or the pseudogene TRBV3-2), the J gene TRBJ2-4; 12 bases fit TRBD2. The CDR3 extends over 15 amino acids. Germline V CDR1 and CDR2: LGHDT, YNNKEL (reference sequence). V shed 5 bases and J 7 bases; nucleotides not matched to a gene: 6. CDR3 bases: TGTGCCAGCAGCTCCCTAGCGGGAGGGCCGAACATTCAGTACTTC. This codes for CASSSLAGGPNIQYF.

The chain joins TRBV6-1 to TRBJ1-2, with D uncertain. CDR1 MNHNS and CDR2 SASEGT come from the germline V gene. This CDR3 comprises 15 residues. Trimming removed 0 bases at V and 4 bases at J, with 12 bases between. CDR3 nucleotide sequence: TGTGCCAGCAGTGAAGCGTTACAGCGGTCCTATGGCTACACCTTC. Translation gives CASSEALQRSYGYTF.

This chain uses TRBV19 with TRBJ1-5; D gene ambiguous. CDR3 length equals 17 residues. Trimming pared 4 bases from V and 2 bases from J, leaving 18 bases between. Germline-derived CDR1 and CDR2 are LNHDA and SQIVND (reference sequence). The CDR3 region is CASSTGKGGLGNQPQHF. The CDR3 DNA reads TGTGCCAGTAGTACGGGAAAAGGAGGGTTGGGCAATCAGCCCCAGCATTTT.

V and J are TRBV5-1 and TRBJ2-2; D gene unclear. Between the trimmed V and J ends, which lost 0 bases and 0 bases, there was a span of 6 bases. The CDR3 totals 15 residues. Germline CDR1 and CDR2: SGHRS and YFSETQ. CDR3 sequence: CASSLDGPNTGELFF. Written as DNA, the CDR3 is TGCGCCAGCAGCTTGGACGGGCCGAACACCGGGGAGCTGTTTTTT.

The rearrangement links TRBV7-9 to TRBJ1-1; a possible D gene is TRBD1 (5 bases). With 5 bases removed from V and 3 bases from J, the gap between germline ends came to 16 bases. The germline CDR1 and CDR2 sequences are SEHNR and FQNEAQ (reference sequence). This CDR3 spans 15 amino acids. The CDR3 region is CASSPLRGVDTEAFF. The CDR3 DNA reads TGTGCCAGCAGCCCCCTGCGGGGGGTGGACACTGAAGCTTTCTTT.

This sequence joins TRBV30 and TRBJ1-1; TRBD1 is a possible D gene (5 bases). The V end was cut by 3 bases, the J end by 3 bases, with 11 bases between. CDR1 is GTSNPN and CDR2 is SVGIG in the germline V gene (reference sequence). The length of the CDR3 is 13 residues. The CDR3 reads CAWRQGGDTEAFF. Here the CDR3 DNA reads TGTGCCTGGAGGCAGGGCGGGGACACTGAAGCTTTCTTT.

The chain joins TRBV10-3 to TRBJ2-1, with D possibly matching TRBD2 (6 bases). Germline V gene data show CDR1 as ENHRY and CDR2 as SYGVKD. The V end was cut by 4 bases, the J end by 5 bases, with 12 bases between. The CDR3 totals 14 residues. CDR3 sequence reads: CAISASEGDNEQFF. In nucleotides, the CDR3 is TGTGCCATCAGTGCTAGCGAGGGAGACAATGAGCAGTTCTTC.

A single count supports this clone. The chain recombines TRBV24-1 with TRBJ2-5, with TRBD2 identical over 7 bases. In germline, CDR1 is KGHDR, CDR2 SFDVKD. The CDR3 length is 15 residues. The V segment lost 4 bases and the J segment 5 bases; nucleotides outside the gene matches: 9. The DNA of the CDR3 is TGTGCCACCAGTGACCCCCGGGGGGTGTCCGAGACCCAGTACTTC. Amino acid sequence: CATSDPRGVSETQYF.

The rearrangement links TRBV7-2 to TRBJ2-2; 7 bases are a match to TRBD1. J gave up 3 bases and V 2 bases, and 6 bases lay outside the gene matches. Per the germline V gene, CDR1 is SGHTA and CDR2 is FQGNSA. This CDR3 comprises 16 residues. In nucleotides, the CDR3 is TGTGCCAGCAGCTTAACCGGGACAGTGTACACCGGGGAGCTGTTTTTT. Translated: CASSLTGTVYTGELFF.

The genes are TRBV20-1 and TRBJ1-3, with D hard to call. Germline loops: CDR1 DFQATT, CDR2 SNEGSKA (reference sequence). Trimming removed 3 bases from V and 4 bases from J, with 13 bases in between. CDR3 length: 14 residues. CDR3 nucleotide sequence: TGCAGTGCTAGTGTCGGAGTGTTAGGAAACACCATATATTTT. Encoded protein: CSASVGVLGNTIYF.

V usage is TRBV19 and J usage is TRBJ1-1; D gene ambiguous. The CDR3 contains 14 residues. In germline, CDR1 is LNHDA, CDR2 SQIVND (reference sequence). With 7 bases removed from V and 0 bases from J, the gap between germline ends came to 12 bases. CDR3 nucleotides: TGTGCCAGTAAATCAGCCTTTATGAACACTGAAGCTTTCTTT. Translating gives CASKSAFMNTEAFF.

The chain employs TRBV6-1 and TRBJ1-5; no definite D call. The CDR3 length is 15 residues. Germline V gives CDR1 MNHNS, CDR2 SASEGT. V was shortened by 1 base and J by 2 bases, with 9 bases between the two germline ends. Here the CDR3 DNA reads TGTGCCAGCAGTGAAGTTGTAAGCGGCAATCAGCCCCAGCATTTT. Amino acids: CASSEVVSGNQPQHF.

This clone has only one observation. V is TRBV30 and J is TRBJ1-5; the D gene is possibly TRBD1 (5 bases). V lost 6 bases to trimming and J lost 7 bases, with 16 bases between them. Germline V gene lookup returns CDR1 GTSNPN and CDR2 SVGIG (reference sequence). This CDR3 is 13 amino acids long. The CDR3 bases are TGTGCCTGCTCTCGCTACGGGACCCAGCCCCAGCATTTT. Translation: CACSRYGTQPQHF. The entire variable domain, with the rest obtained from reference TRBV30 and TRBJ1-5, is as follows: SQTIHQWPATLVQPVGSPLSLECTVEGTSNPNLYWYRQAAGRGLQLLFYSVGIGQISSEVPQNLSASRPQDRQFILSSKKLLLSDSGFYLCACSRYGTQPQHFGDGTRLSIL.

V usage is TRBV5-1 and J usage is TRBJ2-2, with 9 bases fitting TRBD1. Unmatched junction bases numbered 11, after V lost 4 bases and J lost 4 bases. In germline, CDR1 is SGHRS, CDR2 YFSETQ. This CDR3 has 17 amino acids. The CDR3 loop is CASSKRPGQGTTGELFF. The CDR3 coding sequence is TGCGCCAGCAGCAAACGTCCGGGACAGGGTACCACCGGGGAGCTGTTTTTT.

CDR3 residues: CASSVSARAYEQYF. The CDR3 bases are TGTGCCAGCAGCGTATCGGCTAGAGCCTACGAGCAGTACTTC. The chain carries TRBV9 and TRBJ2-7; the D is unclear. CDR3 size: 14 residues. The germline gives CDR1 SGDLS, CDR2 YYNGEE. V shed 1 base and J shed 2 bases, with 10 bases lying between them.

The CDR3: CASSFSSGTEAFF. The CDR3, as DNA: TGTGCCAGCAGCTTCTCGTCGGGCACTGAAGCTTTCTTT. This chain links TRBV7-7 with TRBJ1-1; D unresolved. The CDR3 extends over 13 amino acids. The germline gives CDR1 SSHAT, CDR2 FNYEAQ (reference sequence). Trimming took 3 bases from V and 4 from J, leaving 9 bases between them.

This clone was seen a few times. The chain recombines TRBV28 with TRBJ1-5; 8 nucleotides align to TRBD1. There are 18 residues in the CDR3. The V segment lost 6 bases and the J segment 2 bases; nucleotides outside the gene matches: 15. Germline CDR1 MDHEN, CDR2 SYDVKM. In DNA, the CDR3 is TGTGCCAGCAGCGACGGGACAGGAAAATCGGGGCGCAATCAGCCCCAGCATTTT. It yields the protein CASSDGTGKSGRNQPQHF.

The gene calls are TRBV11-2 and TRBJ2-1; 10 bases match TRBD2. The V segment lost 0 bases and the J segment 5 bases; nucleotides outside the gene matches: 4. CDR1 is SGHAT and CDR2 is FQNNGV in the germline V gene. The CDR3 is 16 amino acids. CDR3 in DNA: TGTGCCAGCAGCTTAGACAGTCTAGCGGGAGACAATGAGCAGTTCTTC. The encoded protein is CASSLDSLAGDNEQFF.

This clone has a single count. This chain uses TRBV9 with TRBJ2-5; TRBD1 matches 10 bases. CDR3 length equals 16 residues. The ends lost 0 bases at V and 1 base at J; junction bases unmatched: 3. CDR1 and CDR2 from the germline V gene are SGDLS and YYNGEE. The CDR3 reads CASSVAGTGAQETQYF. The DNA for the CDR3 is TGTGCCAGCAGCGTAGCTGGGACAGGGGCCCAAGAGACCCAGTACTTC. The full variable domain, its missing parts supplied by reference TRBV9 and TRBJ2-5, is DSGVTQTPKHLITATGQRVTLRCSPRSGDLSVYWYQQSLDQGLQFLIQYYNGEERAKGNILERFSAQQFPDLHSELNLSSLELGDSALYFCASSVAGTGAQETQYFGPGTRLLVL.

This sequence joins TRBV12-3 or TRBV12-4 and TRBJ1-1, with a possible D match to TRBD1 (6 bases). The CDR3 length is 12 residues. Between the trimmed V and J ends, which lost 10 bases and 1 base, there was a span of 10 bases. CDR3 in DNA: TGTGCCACCCGGGACAAGAACACTGAAGCTTTCTTT. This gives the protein CATRDKNTEAFF.

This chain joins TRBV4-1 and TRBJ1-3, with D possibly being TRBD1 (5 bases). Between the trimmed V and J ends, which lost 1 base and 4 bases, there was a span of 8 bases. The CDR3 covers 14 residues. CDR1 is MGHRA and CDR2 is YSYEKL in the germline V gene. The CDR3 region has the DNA TGCGCCAGCAGCCAAGTCGGGACGGGAAACACCATATATTTT. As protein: CASSQVGTGNTIYF.

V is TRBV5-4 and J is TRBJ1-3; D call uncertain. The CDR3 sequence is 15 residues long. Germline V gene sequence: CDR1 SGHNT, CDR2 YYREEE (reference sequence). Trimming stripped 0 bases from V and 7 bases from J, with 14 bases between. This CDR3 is CASSLGGLVGNTIYF. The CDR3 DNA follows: TGTGCCAGCAGCTTGGGAGGTCTGGTGGGGAACACCATATATTTT. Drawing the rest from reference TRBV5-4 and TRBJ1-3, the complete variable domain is ETGVTQSPTHLIKTRGQQVTLRCSSQSGHNTVSWYQQALGQGPQFIFQYYREEENGRGNFPPRFSGLQFPNYSSELNVNALELDDSALYLCASSLGGLVGNTIYFGEGSWLTVV.

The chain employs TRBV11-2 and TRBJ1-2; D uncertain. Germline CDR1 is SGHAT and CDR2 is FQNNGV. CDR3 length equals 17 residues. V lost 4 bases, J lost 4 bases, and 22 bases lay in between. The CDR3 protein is CASSSLGPDVRGYGYTF. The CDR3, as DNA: TGTGCCAGCAGCTCACTAGGGCCAGATGTTCGCGGCTATGGCTACACCTTC.

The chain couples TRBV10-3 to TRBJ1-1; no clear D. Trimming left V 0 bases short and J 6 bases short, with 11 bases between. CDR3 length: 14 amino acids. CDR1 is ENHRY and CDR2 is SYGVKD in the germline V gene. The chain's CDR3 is CAISESMGNAEAFF. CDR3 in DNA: TGTGCCATCAGTGAGTCGATGGGTAACGCTGAAGCTTTCTTT.